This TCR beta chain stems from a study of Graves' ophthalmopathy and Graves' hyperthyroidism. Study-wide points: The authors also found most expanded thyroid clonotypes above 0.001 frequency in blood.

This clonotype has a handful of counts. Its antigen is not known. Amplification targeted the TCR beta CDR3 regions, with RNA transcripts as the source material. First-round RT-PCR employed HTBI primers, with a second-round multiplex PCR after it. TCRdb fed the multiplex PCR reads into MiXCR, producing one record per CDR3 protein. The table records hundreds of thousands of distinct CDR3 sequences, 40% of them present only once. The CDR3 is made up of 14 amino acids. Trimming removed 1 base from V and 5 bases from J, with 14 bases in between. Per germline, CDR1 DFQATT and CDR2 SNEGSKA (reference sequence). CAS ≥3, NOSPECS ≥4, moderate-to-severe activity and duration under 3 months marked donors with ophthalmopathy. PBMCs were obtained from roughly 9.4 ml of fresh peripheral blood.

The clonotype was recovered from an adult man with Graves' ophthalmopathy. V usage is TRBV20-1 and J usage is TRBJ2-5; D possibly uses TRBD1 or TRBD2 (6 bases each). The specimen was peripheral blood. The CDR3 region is CSARVGQGRETQYF. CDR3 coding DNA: TGCAGTGCTAGAGTAGGTCAGGGGAGGGAGACCCAGTACTTC.